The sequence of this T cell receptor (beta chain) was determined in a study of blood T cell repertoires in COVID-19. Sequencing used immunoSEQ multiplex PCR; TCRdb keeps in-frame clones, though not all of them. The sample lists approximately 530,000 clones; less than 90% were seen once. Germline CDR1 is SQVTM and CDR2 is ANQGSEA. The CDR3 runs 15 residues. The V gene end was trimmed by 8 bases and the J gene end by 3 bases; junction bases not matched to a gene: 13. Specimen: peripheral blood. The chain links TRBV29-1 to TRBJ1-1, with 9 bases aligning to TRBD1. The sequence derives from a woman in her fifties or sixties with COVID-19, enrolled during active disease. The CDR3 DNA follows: TGCAGCACCGGGACAGGGACGTCCCCGGACACTGAAGCTTTCTTT. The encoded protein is CSTGTGTSPDTEAFF.